The rows below give T cell receptor beta chains drawn from one sample of a study of blood T cell repertoires in COVID-19. Clones were sequenced by immunoSEQ multiplex PCR, and TCRdb holds only the in-frame ones, with some missing. The repertoire holds under 200,000 clones, with roughly nine tenths as singletons. The specimen was peripheral blood. Receptors originate from a woman between 70 and 85 years old with acute or convalescent COVID-19. Both conserved end residues are part of each CDR3. A D gene is named only where the DNA matches it firmly. Some rows have no size entry. The others give once, few or many, or a class for an expanded clone.

V,J,size,D,DNA,CDR3
TRBV19,TRBJ2-2,-,-,TGTGCCAGTAGTCCCGGCGGGTACGGGGAGCTGTTTTTT,CASSPGGYGELFF
TRBV9,TRBJ1-1,-,-,TGTGCCAGCAGCGTAGGCGGGGACTCGAACACTGAAGCTTTCTTT,CASSVGGDSNTEAFF
TRBV7-6,TRBJ1-1,-,TRBD1,TGTGCCAGCAGCTTAGCTCAGGGACAGGGTTTTACGATGAACACTGAAGCTTTCTTT,CASSLAQGQGFTMNTEAFF
TRBV19,TRBJ1-1,-,-,TGTGCCAGTAGTCCAGGTTGGACTGAAGCTTTCTTT,CASSPGWTEAFF
TRBV11-2,TRBJ1-3,-,-,TGTGCCAGCAGCTTAGAGACATTCAGAAACACCATATATTTT,CASSLETFRNTIYF
TRBV19,TRBJ2-3,-,TRBD2,TGTGCCAGTCATCCGACAGGGACTAGCGGGAGGGCAACGCAGTATTTT,CASHPTGTSGRATQYF
TRBV5-5,TRBJ2-3,-,TRBD2,TGTGCCAGCAGCCCGACCGGGACTACCCGCACAGATACGCAGTATTTT,CASSPTGTTRTDTQYF
TRBV18,TRBJ1-2,once,-,TGTGCCAGCTCACCCCTGACAGCCTCTGGGGATGGCTACACCTTC,CASSPLTASGDGYTF
TRBV20-1,TRBJ1-5,-,-,TGCAGTGCTAGTCGAGCGAGGCGCGGTAGCAATCAGCCCCAGCATTTT,CSASRARRGSNQPQHF
TRBV23-1,TRBJ1-2,-,-,TGCGCCAGCAGTCAAGCTTACCGTCGGGAACAGCTCATGGGTGGCTACACCTTC,CASSQAYRREQLMGGYTF
TRBV11-2,TRBJ1-3,-,-,TGTGCCAGCAGCTTAGAGCGGGTATTCTCTGGAAACACCATATATTTT,CASSLERVFSGNTIYF
TRBV7-2,TRBJ2-1,-,TRBD2,TGTGCCAGCAGCTCGTCTAGCGGGAGTTACTCCTACAATGAGCAGTTCTTC,CASSSSSGSYSYNEQFF
TRBV5-1,TRBJ2-3,-,-,TGCGCCAGCAGCTTACTGGGACAAGGGACAGATACGCAGTATTTT,CASSLLGQGTDTQYF
TRBV6-5,TRBJ2-1,-,-,TGTGCCAGCAAGAGCGGGACATGGGGTGAGCAGTTCTTC,CASKSGTWGEQFF
TRBV5-1,TRBJ2-1,once,TRBD1,TGCGCCAGCAGCTGGGACAGGGGTGAGCAGTTCTTC,CASSWDRGEQFF
TRBV2,TRBJ1-2,-,-,TGTGCCAGCAGCCCACCCGCTCAGAACTATGGCTACACCTTC,CASSPPAQNYGYTF
TRBV10-3,TRBJ2-3,-,TRBD1,TGTGCCATCAAAACAGGGACAGATCCTCGAGATACGCAGTATTTT,CAIKTGTDPRDTQYF
TRBV5-1,TRBJ1-1,-,TRBD1,TGCGCCAGCAGCCCTCAGACAGGGCGGCAGAACACTGAAGCTTTCTTT,CASSPQTGRQNTEAFF
TRBV5-4,TRBJ1-3,-,-,TGTGCCAGCAGCCTACAGGGTTCGAGAAACACCATATATTTT,CASSLQGSRNTIYF
TRBV12-3/TRBV12-4,TRBJ1-3,-,TRBD1,TGTGCCAGCGGGAGAGGGGGCTACACCATATATTTT,CASGRGGYTIYF